These 21 T cell receptor beta chains came from one sample sequenced in a study of response to subunit inactivated influenza vaccine. TCRdb itself ran the RT-PCR reads through MiXCR, one entry per CDR3 protein. The sample comprises 530,000 or so distinct CDR3 sequences, 12% to 15% of which are singletons, and around 10% rests with the top ten. The specimen was PBMCs from blood, collected approximately 13 days after vaccination. These receptors all come from a man between 45 and 60 years old who received an inactivated influenza vaccine.

This chain joins TRBV7-2 and TRBJ2-7; TRBD1 matches 9 bases. Per the germline V gene, CDR1 is SGHTA and CDR2 is FQGNSA. With V trimmed by 2 bases and J by 6 bases, 8 bases remained unmatched. This CDR3 has 15 residues. The CDR3 region has the DNA TGTGCCAGCAGCTTACTTCGGGACAGGGCTAGCGAGCAGTACTTC. This gives the protein CASSLLRDRASEQYF.

This clonotype turned up a few times. The chain has TRBV13 and TRBJ2-7; 10 nucleotides line up with TRBD1. The CDR3 runs 15 residues. Germline values: CDR1 PRHDT, CDR2 FYEKMQ (reference sequence). V shed 5 bases, J shed 3 bases, and the junction held 7 bases outside the gene matches. CDR3 residues: CASSLVGTGDYEQYF. In nucleotides, the CDR3 is TGTGCCAGCAGCCTAGTAGGGACAGGGGACTACGAGCAGTACTTC.

The chain employs TRBV10-3 and TRBJ2-5; either TRBD1 or TRBD2 may fit D (5 bases each). The germline gives CDR1 ENHRY, CDR2 SYGVKD. The V end lost 4 bases, the J end lost 5 bases, and 11 bases lay between the germline ends. There are 13 residues in the CDR3. Written as DNA, the CDR3 is TGTGCCATCAGTGTTGGGGGTCCGGAGACCCAGTACTTC. It encodes CAISVGGPETQYF.

This clonotype was counted between two and nine times. CDR3 region: CASSQAFQTNTGELFF. The CDR3 DNA follows: TGCGCCAGCAGCCAAGCCTTCCAGACTAACACCGGGGAGCTGTTTTTT. This chain joins TRBV4-1 and TRBJ2-2, with D unclear. Germline CDR1 MGHRA, CDR2 YSYEKL. The CDR3 consists of 16 residues. Trimming removed 1 base at V and 2 bases at J, with 11 bases between.

This chain uses TRBV12-3 or TRBV12-4 with TRBJ2-5; D remains ambiguous. This CDR3 spans 11 amino acids. V was clipped by 5 bases and J by 4 bases, with 5 bases between them. The CDR3 here is CASSILETQYF. Written as DNA, the CDR3 is TGTGCCAGCAGTATACTAGAGACCCAGTACTTC.

In its sample, this clonotype was seen a few times. This sequence joins TRBV4-1 and TRBJ2-7; TRBD1 agrees at 9 bases. This CDR3 is built from 15 residues. Germline values: CDR1 MGHRA, CDR2 YSYEKL. V was clipped by 1 base and J by 6 bases; unmatched bases: 7. The CDR3 reads CASSQVGDRGSEQYF. The DNA of the CDR3 is TGCGCCAGCAGCCAAGTGGGTGACAGGGGGAGCGAGCAGTACTTC.

V is TRBV28 and J is TRBJ2-7; no firm D call. The CDR3 totals 12 residues. Germline values: CDR1 MDHEN, CDR2 SYDVKM. Trimming pared 3 bases from V and 4 bases from J, leaving 7 bases between. CDR3 nucleotides: TGTGCCAGCAGTTTTCTGTGGTACGAGCAGTACTTC. As protein: CASSFLWYEQYF.

Only a few counts were recorded for this clonotype. The chain links TRBV20-1 to TRBJ2-5; D is unclear. CDR3 length: 15 amino acids. The germline V and J ends were trimmed by 2 bases and 2 bases, with 15 bases remaining between them. Germline lookup yields CDR1 DFQATT and CDR2 SNEGSKA (reference sequence). The CDR3 DNA sequence: TGCAGTGCTAGACTAGTGCCCTTGGGGCAAGAGACCCAGTACTTC. Amino acid sequence: CSARLVPLGQETQYF.

This rearrangement joins TRBV4-3 to TRBJ2-5, with 8 nucleotides matching TRBD2. V lost 5 bases to trimming and J lost 5 bases; unmatched junction nucleotides: 7. Germline CDR1 reads LGHNA; CDR2 reads YSLEER. This CDR3 is 14 amino acids long. The CDR3 loop reads CASSFGTRMETQYF. CDR3 DNA: TGCGCCAGCAGCTTCGGGACTAGGATGGAGACCCAGTACTTC.

V usage is TRBV20-1 and J usage is TRBJ2-1; TRBD2 matches at 7 bases. CDR1 is DFQATT, CDR2 SNEGSKA, per germline (reference sequence). The CDR3 covers 12 residues. V lost 3 bases to trimming and J lost 5 bases; unmatched junction nucleotides: 1. The CDR3 region has the DNA TGCAGTGCTAGCGGGAGGCACAATGAGCAGTTCTTC. Translation: CSASGRHNEQFF.

The chain is built from TRBV20-1 and TRBJ2-1, with a tentative D call TRBD2 (6 bases). In germline, CDR1 is DFQATT, CDR2 SNEGSKA (reference sequence). V was pared by 6 bases and J by 2 bases, with 17 bases between. This CDR3 has 15 amino acids. Written as DNA, the CDR3 is TGCAGTGCCCTCCCGGGAGCCCCGACCTACAATGAGCAGTTCTTC. Encoded protein: CSALPGAPTYNEQFF.

The CDR3 sequence: CASSQAGGSTEAFF. CDR3 nucleotide sequence: TGTGCCAGCAGCCAAGCAGGGGGAAGCACTGAAGCTTTCTTT. The chain recombines TRBV4-2 with TRBJ1-1; 7 nucleotides agree with TRBD1. The V and J ends lost 1 base and 4 bases, in that order; junction bases with no gene match: 3. Germline V lookup: CDR1 LGHNA, CDR2 YNFKEQ. The CDR3 is made up of 14 amino acids.

The genes are TRBV29-1 and TRBJ1-5, with 8 bases fitting TRBD1. The length of the CDR3 is 13 residues. The germline V gene encodes CDR1 SQVTM and CDR2 ANQGSEA. J gave up 6 bases and V 4 bases, and 5 bases lay outside the gene matches. The chain's CDR3 is CSVGQGIGQPQHF. The CDR3, as DNA: TGCAGCGTTGGACAGGGGATAGGTCAGCCCCAGCATTTT. Based on the CDR3 plus reference TRBV29-1 and TRBJ1-5, the full variable domain is SAVISQKPSRDICQRGTSLTIQCQVDSQVTMMFWYRQQPGQSLTLIATANQGSEATYESGFVIDKFPISRPNLTFSTLTVSNMSPEDSSIYLCSVGQGIGQPQHFGDGTRLSIL.

V and J are TRBV9 and TRBJ1-1; maybe TRBD1 (5 bases). This CDR3 has 16 residues. Trimming stripped 0 bases from V and 1 base from J, with 13 bases between. Per the germline V gene, CDR1 is SGDLS and CDR2 is YYNGEE. CDR3: CASSVGRGAANTEAFF. As DNA, the CDR3 is TGTGCCAGCAGCGTAGGCCGTGGGGCGGCGAACACTGAAGCTTTCTTT.

This clonotype was seen only a few times. The rearrangement links TRBV25-1 to TRBJ2-5, with D maybe TRBD1 (5 bases). Per germline, CDR1 MGHDK and CDR2 SYGVNS. The V end lost 2 bases, the J end lost 3 bases, and 19 bases lay between the germline ends. This CDR3 has 17 residues. This CDR3 reads CASSEVRVDIMEETQYF. CDR3 nucleotides: TGTGCCAGCAGTGAAGTCAGGGTTGATATAATGGAAGAGACCCAGTACTTC.

The rearrangement joins TRBV23-1 to TRBJ1-2, with D perhaps matching TRBD1 (5 bases). TRBV23-1 is known as an ORF, though its function is uncertain. This CDR3 has 18 amino acids. The V end was cut by 3 bases, the J end by 4 bases, with 24 bases between. The CDR3 sequence is CASSHPGPATNECYGYTF. The CDR3 coding sequence is TGCGCCAGCAGTCACCCGGGACCCGCAACGAACGAGTGCTATGGCTACACCTTC.

The rearrangement joins TRBV9 to TRBJ2-2, with D maybe TRBD2 (5 bases). Trimming took 4 bases from V and 3 from J, leaving 19 bases between them. CDR3 length: 17 amino acids. Germline loops: CDR1 SGDLS, CDR2 YYNGEE. CDR3 sequence: CASSPHPGGEDTGELFF. CDR3 nucleotide sequence: TGTGCCAGCAGCCCCCACCCAGGAGGCGAAGACACCGGGGAGCTGTTTTTT.

This clonotype was recorded a few times. This sequence joins TRBV7-2 and TRBJ1-2; D is ambiguous. The CDR3 spans 13 residues. Trimming took 5 bases from V and 4 from J, leaving 11 bases between them. Germline V lookup: CDR1 SGHTA, CDR2 FQGNSA. The CDR3 DNA reads TGTGCCAGCAGCCTACCAGGAACCTATGGCTACACCTTC. Translation: CASSLPGTYGYTF.

This clonotype has a handful of counts. This rearrangement joins TRBV29-1 to TRBJ1-4, with D uncertain. CDR3 size: 12 residues. Between the trimmed V and J ends, which lost 7 bases and 3 bases, there was a span of 9 bases. Germline CDR1 SQVTM, CDR2 ANQGSEA. As DNA, the CDR3 is TGCAGCGCTTTCGCGGCTAATGAAAAACTGTTTTTT. It translates to CSAFAANEKLFF.

CDR3 sequence: CASTPDRSGSALHF. As DNA, the CDR3 is TGTGCCAGCACTCCGGACAGGTCAGGTTCGGCCCTCCACTTT. The chain joins TRBV28 to TRBJ1-6; 7 nucleotides line up with TRBD1. V dropped 7 bases and J dropped 14; count of bases not matched to a gene: 14. Germline assignment: CDR1 MDHEN and CDR2 SYDVKM. The CDR3 is 14 amino acids.

The chain employs TRBV28 and TRBJ2-6, with 10 bases aligning to TRBD1. The germline CDR1 and CDR2 sequences are MDHEN and SYDVKM. V was pared by 6 bases and J by 0 bases, with 11 bases of the junction left unmatched. The CDR3 loop spans 19 amino acids. The CDR3 DNA reads TGTGCCAGCAGCTGGCCACCGGGACAGGGGCCCTCTGGGGCCAACGTCCTGACTTTC. This sequence encodes CASSWPPGQGPSGANVLTF. The variable domain in full, completed from reference TRBV28 and TRBJ2-6, reads DVKVTQSSRYLVKRTGEKVFLECVQDMDHENMFWYRQDPGLGLRLIYFSYDVKMKEKGDIPEGYSVSREKKERFSLILESASTNQTSMYLCASSWPPGQGPSGANVLTFGAGSRLTVL.